This T cell receptor (beta chain) was recovered during a study of blood T cells in healthy people across ages. This clonotype occurred a few times. V lost 6 bases, J lost 2 bases, and 7 bases stayed unmatched. The CDR3 contains 15 residues. Germline values: CDR1 MNHNY, CDR2 SVGAGI (reference sequence). The second PCR ran about 6 to 12 cycles with a sample-barcoded 5' primer and J-beta primers. TCRdb re-called the 5' RACE reads through MiXCR, storing one row per CDR3 protein. The sample yields approximately 940,000 distinct CDR3 sequences, around 48% seen once. The TCR originated in a man in his thirties or forties in good health. The sequenced sample was blood. This sequence joins TRBV6-6 and TRBJ2-7; 10 positions agree with TRBD2. The DNA for the CDR3 is TGTGCCAGCAGGGACCTAGCGGGGGTCGCCTACGAGCAGTACTTC. Translated, it gives CASRDLAGVAYEQYF.